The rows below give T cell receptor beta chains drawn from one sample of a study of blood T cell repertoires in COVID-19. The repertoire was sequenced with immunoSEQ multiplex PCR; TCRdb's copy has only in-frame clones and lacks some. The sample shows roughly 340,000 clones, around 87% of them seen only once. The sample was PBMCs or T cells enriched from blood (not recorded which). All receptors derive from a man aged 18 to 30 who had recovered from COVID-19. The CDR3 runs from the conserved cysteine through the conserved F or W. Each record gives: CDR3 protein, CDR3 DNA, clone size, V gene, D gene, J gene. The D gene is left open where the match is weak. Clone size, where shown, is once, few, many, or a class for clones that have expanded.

CDR3: CASSDPRQGDTEAFF
DNA: TGTGCCAGCAGTGATCCTCGACAGGGGGACACTGAAGCTTTCTTT
size: .
V: TRBV25-1
D: TRBD1
J: TRBJ1-1

CDR3: CASSRPYSGANVLTF
DNA: TGTGCCAGCAGCCGTCCTTACTCTGGGGCCAACGTCCTGACTTTC
size: .
V: TRBV7-6
D: .
J: TRBJ2-6

CDR3: CSVVYGQRSYNEQFF
DNA: TGCAGCGTTGTTTATGGACAGCGCTCCTACAATGAGCAGTTCTTC
size: once
V: TRBV29-1
D: .
J: TRBJ2-1

CDR3: CASSLSSGTGRTGELFF
DNA: TGCGCCAGCAGCCTTAGTTCCGGGACAGGGAGGACCGGGGAGCTGTTTTTT
size: once
V: TRBV4-1
D: TRBD1
J: TRBJ2-2

CDR3: CATGGARIGLEQFF
DNA: TGTGCCACCGGGGGGGCTAGGATCGGCCTTGAGCAGTTCTTC
size: .
V: TRBV24-1
D: .
J: TRBJ2-1

CDR3: CASRPTGAYEQYF
DNA: TGTGCCAGCCGACCGACAGGGGCCTACGAGCAGTACTTC
size: .
V: TRBV25-1
D: TRBD1
J: TRBJ2-7

CDR3: CASSYSDRRAYEQYF
DNA: TGTGCCAGCAGTTACTCCGACAGGAGAGCCTACGAGCAGTACTTC
size: .
V: TRBV6-5
D: .
J: TRBJ2-7

CDR3: CASSLEGWNEQFF
DNA: TGTGCCAGCAGCTTAGAGGGTTGGAATGAGCAGTTCTTC
size: .
V: TRBV7-3
D: .
J: TRBJ2-1

CDR3: CASSIRRVTNTEAFF
DNA: TGTGCCAGTAGTATTCGGAGAGTGACGAACACTGAAGCTTTCTTT
size: once
V: TRBV19
D: .
J: TRBJ1-1

CDR3: CASSIFQGLSGNTIYF
DNA: TGTGCCAGTAGTATTTTTCAGGGACTCTCTGGAAACACCATATATTTT
size: .
V: TRBV19
D: .
J: TRBJ1-3

CDR3: CASSPWTGAYNSPLHF
DNA: TGTGCCAGCAGCCCGTGGACAGGGGCCTATAATTCACCCCTCCACTTT
size: .
V: TRBV3-1/TRBV3-2
D: TRBD1
J: TRBJ1-6

CDR3: CASSLPGEETQYF
DNA: TGTGCCAGCAGCTTACCAGGGGAAGAGACCCAGTACTTC
size: .
V: TRBV5-5
D: .
J: TRBJ2-5

CDR3: CASSAEVTVTNTIYF
DNA: TGTGCCAGCAGCGCCGAAGTGACAGTGACAAACACCATATATTTT
size: .
V: TRBV6-5
D: .
J: TRBJ1-3

CDR3: CASSFKFSSYEQYF
DNA: TGTGCCAGCAGCTTCAAATTCAGCTCCTACGAGCAGTACTTC
size: .
V: TRBV7-2
D: .
J: TRBJ2-7

CDR3: CASSLFQVPVTGNTIYF
DNA: TGTGCCAGCAGCTTATTCCAGGTCCCTGTAACCGGAAACACCATATATTTT
size: .
V: TRBV7-8
D: .
J: TRBJ1-3

CDR3: CASSSRVVETQYF
DNA: TGTGCCAGCAGTTCTAGAGTGGTGGAGACCCAGTACTTC
size: .
V: TRBV12-3/TRBV12-4
D: .
J: TRBJ2-5

CDR3: CASSGTGGQPQHF
DNA: TGTGCCAGTAGTGGGACAGGGGGTCAGCCCCAGCATTTT
size: .
V: TRBV19
D: TRBD1
J: TRBJ1-5

CDR3: CASSTPGVYEQYF
DNA: TGCGCCAGCAGCACACCGGGGGTGTACGAGCAGTACTTC
size: .
V: TRBV5-1
D: .
J: TRBJ2-7

CDR3: CASSEIGGRGIFYGYTF
DNA: TGTGCCAGCAGTGAAATAGGGGGCAGGGGGATATTCTATGGCTACACCTTC
size: .
V: TRBV6-1
D: TRBD1
J: TRBJ1-2

CDR3: CASSDYREGSSRGYTF
DNA: TGTGCCAGCAGTGATTATAGGGAGGGCTCCTCTAGAGGCTACACCTTC
size: once
V: TRBV2
D: .
J: TRBJ1-2

CDR3: CASSLGLAGREQFF
DNA: TGTGCCAGTAGTTTGGGACTAGCGGGAAGGGAGCAGTTCTTC
size: .
V: TRBV19
D: TRBD2
J: TRBJ2-1

CDR3: CASSTGVVMNTEAFF
DNA: TGTGCCAGCAGCACAGGGGTGGTCATGAACACTGAAGCTTTCTTT
size: .
V: TRBV6-5
D: TRBD1
J: TRBJ1-1

CDR3: CASSIDGSTYGYTF
DNA: TGTGCCAGTAGTATAGACGGGTCTACCTATGGCTACACCTTC
size: .
V: TRBV19
D: .
J: TRBJ1-2

CDR3: CASSPQQRTSGNTIYF
DNA: TGTGCCAGCTCACCACAACAACGAACCTCTGGAAACACCATATATTTT
size: .
V: TRBV18
D: .
J: TRBJ1-3

CDR3: CASSFTGSQPQHF
DNA: TGTGCCAGCAGTTTTACAGGGAGTCAGCCCCAGCATTTT
size: .
V: TRBV11-2
D: .
J: TRBJ1-5

CDR3: CASSERGLAGATDTQYF
DNA: TGTGCCAGCAGTGAAAGGGGACTAGCGGGAGCCACAGATACGCAGTATTTT
size: .
V: TRBV6-1
D: TRBD2
J: TRBJ2-3

CDR3: CASSLLSVLYSNQPQHF
DNA: TGTGCCAGCAGCTTGTTGTCGGTCCTTTATAGCAATCAGCCCCAGCATTTT
size: .
V: TRBV5-8
D: .
J: TRBJ1-5

CDR3: CASPQGAGDGYTF
DNA: TGTGCCAGCCCACAGGGGGCGGGCGATGGCTACACCTTC
size: .
V: TRBV5-8
D: TRBD1
J: TRBJ1-2

CDR3: CASSLAGRETQYF
DNA: TGTGCCAGCAGCTTGGCGGGACGGGAGACCCAGTACTTC
size: .
V: TRBV7-2
D: .
J: TRBJ2-5

CDR3: CASSLSAATSTDTQYF
DNA: TGTGCCAGCAGCTTAAGCGCGGCTACTAGCACAGATACGCAGTATTTT
size: .
V: TRBV7-3
D: .
J: TRBJ2-3

CDR3: CASSPMAGYGYTF
DNA: TGTGCCAGCAGCCCCATGGCAGGCTATGGCTACACCTTC
size: .
V: TRBV3-1/TRBV3-2
D: .
J: TRBJ1-2

CDR3: CASSLEGAAGANVLTF
DNA: TGTGCCAGCAGTTTGGAGGGGGCGGCTGGGGCCAACGTCCTGACTTTC
size: .
V: TRBV28
D: .
J: TRBJ2-6

CDR3: CASTNPGQHYEQYF
DNA: TGCGCCAGCACAAACCCGGGACAGCACTACGAGCAGTACTTC
size: .
V: TRBV5-1
D: TRBD1
J: TRBJ2-7

CDR3: CASSGLAGGSYNEQFF
DNA: TGTGCCAGCAGCGGACTAGCGGGAGGTTCCTACAATGAGCAGTTCTTC
size: .
V: TRBV7-2
D: TRBD2
J: TRBJ2-1

CDR3: CASNSNYGYTF
DNA: TGTGCCAGCAATTCGAACTATGGCTACACCTTC
size: .
V: TRBV25-1
D: .
J: TRBJ1-2

CDR3: CASTASLRGKQETQYF
DNA: TGTGCCAGCACCGCCAGCCTCCGGGGGAAGCAAGAGACCCAGTACTTC
size: .
V: TRBV21-1
D: .
J: TRBJ2-5

CDR3: CASSQAAGGTSGANVLTF
DNA: TGTGCCAGCAGCCAAGCGGCAGGGGGGACCTCTGGGGCCAACGTCCTGACTTTC
size: .
V: TRBV4-2
D: .
J: TRBJ2-6

CDR3: CASSQQLDSYNEQFF
DNA: TGTGCCAGCAGCCAACAATTGGACAGCTACAATGAGCAGTTCTTC
size: .
V: TRBV5-5
D: .
J: TRBJ2-1

CDR3: CASTPNGREIYNEQFF
DNA: TGTGCCAGTACCCCTAATGGGAGGGAGATCTACAATGAGCAGTTCTTC
size: .
V: TRBV19
D: TRBD2
J: TRBJ2-1